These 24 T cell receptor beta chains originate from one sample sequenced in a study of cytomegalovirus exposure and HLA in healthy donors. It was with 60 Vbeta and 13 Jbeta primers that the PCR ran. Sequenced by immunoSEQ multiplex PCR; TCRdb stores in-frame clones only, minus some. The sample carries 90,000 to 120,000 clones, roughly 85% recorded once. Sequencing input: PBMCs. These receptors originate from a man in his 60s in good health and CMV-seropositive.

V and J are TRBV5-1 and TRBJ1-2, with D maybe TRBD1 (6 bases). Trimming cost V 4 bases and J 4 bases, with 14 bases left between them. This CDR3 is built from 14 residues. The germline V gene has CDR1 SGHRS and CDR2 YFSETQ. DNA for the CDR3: TGCGCCAGCAGCGGTACAGGGACGAGCTATGGCTACACCTTC. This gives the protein CASSGTGTSYGYTF.

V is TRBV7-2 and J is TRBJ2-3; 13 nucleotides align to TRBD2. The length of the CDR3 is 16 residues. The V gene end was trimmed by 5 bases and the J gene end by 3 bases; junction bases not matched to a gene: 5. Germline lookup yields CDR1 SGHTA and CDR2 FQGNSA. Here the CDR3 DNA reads TGTGCCAGCAGCCTCGGACTAGCGGGGGCTACAGATACGCAGTATTTT. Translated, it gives CASSLGLAGATDTQYF.

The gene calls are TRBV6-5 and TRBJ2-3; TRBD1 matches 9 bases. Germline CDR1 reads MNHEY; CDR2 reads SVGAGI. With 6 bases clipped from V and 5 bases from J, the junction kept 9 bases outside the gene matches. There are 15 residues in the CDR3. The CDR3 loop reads CASRPGTGRVDTQYF. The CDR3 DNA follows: TGTGCCAGCAGACCCGGGACAGGGCGGGTAGATACGCAGTATTTT.

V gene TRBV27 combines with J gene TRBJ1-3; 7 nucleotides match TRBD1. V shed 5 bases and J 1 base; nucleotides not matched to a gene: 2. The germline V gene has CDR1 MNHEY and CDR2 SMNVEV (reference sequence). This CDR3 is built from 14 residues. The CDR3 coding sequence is TGTGCCAGCAGTCGGACAGGTTCTGGAAACACCATATATTTT. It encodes CASSRTGSGNTIYF.

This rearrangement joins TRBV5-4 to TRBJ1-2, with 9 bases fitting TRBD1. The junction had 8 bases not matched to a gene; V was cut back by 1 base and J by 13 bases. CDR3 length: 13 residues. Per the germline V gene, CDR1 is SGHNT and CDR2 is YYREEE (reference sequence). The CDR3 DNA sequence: TGTGCCAGCAGCTTGAGGGACAGGGCTGCGGGCACCTTC. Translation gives CASSLRDRAAGTF.

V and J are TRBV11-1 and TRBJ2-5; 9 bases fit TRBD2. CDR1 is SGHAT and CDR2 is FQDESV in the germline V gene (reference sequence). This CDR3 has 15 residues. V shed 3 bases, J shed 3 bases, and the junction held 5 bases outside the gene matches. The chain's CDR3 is CASSFGREGEETQYF. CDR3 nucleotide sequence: TGTGCCAGCAGCTTTGGGCGGGAGGGCGAAGAGACCCAGTACTTC.

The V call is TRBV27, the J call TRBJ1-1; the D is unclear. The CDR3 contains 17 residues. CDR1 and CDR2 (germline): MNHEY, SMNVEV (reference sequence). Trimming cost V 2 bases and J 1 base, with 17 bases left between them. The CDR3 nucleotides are TGTGCCAGCAGTTTACCTGGAGCATCCGAAGGGAACACTGAAGCTTTCTTT. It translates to CASSLPGASEGNTEAFF.

CDR3 DNA sequence: TGTGCCAGCAGTAGGGGGCAGGGAGCGAACTACGAGCAGTACTTC. Translating gives CASSRGQGANYEQYF. V is TRBV9 and J is TRBJ2-7, with TRBD1 matching over 7 bases. J gave up 3 bases and V 5 bases, and 11 bases lay outside the gene matches. CDR3 length: 15 amino acids. Looked up from germline, CDR1 is SGDLS and CDR2 is YYNGEE.

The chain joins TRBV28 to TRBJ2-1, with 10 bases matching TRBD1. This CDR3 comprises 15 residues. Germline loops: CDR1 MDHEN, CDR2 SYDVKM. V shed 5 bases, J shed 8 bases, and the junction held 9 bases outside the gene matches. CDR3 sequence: CASSNDRGRLDEQFF. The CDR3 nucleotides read TGTGCCAGCAGTAACGACAGGGGGCGTTTAGATGAGCAGTTCTTC.

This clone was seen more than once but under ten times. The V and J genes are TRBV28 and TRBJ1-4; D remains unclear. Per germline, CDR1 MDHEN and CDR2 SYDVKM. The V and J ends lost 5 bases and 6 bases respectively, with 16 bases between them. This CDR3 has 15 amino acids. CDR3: CASSLPGPQYEKLFF. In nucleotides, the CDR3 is TGTGCCAGCAGTCTGCCCGGCCCACAGTATGAAAAACTGTTTTTT.

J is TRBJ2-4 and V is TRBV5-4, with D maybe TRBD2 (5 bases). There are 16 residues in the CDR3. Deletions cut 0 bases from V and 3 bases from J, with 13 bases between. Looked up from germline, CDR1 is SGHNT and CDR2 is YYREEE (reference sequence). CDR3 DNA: TGTGCCAGCAGCTTGGGAGGGTATTGGGACAAAAACATTCAGTACTTC. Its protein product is CASSLGGYWDKNIQYF.

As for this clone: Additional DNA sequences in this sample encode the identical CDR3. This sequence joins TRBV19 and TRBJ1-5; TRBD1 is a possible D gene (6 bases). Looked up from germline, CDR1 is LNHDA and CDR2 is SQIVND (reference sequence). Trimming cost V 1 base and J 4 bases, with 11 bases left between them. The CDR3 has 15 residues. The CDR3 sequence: CASSIGRGPNQPQHF. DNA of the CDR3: TGTGCCAGTAGTATAGGCAGGGGTCCAAATCAGCCCCAGCATTTT.

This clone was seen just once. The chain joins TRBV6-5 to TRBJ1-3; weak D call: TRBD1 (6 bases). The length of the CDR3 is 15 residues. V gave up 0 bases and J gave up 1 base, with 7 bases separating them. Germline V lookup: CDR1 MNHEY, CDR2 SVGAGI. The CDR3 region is CASSYSQGSGNTIYF. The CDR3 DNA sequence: TGTGCCAGCAGTTACTCACAGGGTTCTGGAAACACCATATATTTT.

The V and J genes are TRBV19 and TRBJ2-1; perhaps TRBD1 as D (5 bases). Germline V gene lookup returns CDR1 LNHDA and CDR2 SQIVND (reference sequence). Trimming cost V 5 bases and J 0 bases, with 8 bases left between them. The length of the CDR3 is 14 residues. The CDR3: CASSDSNSYNEQFF. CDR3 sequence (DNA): TGTGCCAGTAGTGACAGTAACTCCTACAATGAGCAGTTCTTC.

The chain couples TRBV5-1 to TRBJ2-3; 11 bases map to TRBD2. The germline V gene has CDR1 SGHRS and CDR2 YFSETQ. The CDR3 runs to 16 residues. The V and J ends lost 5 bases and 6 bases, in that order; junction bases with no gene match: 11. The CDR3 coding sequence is TGCGCCAGCAGACCGGCATTAGCGGGGGGGCAGGATACGCAGTATTTT. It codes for CASRPALAGGQDTQYF.

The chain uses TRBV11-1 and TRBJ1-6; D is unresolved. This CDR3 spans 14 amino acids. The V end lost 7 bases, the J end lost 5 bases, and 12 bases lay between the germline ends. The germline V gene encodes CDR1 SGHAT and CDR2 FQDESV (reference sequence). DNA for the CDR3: TGTGCCAGCAACTTCAGCGGGCATAATTCACCCCTCCACTTT. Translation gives CASNFSGHNSPLHF.

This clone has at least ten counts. The CDR3, as DNA: TGTGCCAGCAGTCCTAGCGGAGGAAATCAGCCCCAGCATTTT. Its translation is CASSPSGGNQPQHF. The chain combines TRBV7-2 with TRBJ1-5; D is unclear. The germline gives CDR1 SGHTA, CDR2 FQGNSA. V was trimmed by 6 bases and J by 4 bases, leaving 13 bases between them. This CDR3 comprises 14 residues. The full variable domain, rest sourced from reference TRBV7-2 and TRBJ1-5, is GAGVSQSPSNKVTEKGKDVELRCDPISGHTALYWYRQSLGQGLEFLIYFQGNSAPDKSGLPSDRFSAERTGGSVSTLTIQRTQQEDSAVYLCASSPSGGNQPQHFGDGTRLSIL.

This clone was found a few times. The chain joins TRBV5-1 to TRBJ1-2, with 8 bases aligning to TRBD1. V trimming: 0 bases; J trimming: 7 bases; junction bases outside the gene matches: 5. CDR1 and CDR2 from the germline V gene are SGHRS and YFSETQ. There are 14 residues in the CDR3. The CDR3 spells CASSLGDRTAGYTF. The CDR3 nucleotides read TGCGCCAGCAGCTTGGGGGACAGGACGGCTGGCTACACCTTC.

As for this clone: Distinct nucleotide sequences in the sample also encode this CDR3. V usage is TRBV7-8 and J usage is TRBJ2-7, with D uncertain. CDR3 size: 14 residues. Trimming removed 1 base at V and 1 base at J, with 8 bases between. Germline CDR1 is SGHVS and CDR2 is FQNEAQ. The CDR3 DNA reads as TGTGCCAGCAGCTTAGGTCCGGGTTCCTACGAGCAGTACTTC. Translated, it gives CASSLGPGSYEQYF.

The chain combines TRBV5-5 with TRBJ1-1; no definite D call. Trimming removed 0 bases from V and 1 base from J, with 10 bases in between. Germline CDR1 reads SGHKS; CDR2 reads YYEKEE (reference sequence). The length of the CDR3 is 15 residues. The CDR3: CASSLVLLGNTEAFF. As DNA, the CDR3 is TGTGCCAGCAGCTTGGTGTTACTTGGGAACACTGAAGCTTTCTTT.

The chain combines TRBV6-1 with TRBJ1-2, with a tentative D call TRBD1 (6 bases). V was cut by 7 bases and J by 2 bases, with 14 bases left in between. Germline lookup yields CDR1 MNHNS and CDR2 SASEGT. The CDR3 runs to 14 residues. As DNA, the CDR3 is TGTGCCAGCACCCGAGGGGGGGAAAACTATGGCTACACCTTC. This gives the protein CASTRGGENYGYTF.

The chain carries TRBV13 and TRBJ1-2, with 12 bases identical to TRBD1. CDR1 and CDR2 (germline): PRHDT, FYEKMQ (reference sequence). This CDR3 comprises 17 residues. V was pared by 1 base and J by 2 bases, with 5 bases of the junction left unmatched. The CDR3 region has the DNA TGTGCCAGCAGCTTAGATTTTGGGACAGGGGGCAACTATGGCTACACCTTC. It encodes CASSLDFGTGGNYGYTF.

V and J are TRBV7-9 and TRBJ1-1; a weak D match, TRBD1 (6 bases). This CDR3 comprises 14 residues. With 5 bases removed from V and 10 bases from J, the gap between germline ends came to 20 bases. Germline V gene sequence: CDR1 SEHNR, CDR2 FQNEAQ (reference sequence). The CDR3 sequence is CASSPVGRGARAFF. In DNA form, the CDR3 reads TGTGCCAGCAGCCCCGTCGGGCGGGGGGCGCGAGCTTTCTTT.

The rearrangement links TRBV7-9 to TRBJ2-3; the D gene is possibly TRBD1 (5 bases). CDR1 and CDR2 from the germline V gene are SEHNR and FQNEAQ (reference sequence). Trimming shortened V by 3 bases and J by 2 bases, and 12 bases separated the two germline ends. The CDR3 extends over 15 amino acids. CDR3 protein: CASSFPRVVTDTQYF. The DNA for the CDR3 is TGTGCCAGCAGCTTTCCCAGGGTTGTCACAGATACGCAGTATTTT. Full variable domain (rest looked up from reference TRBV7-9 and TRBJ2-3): DTGVSQNPRHKITKRGQNVTFRCDPISEHNRLYWYRQTLGQGPEFLTYFQNEAQLEKSRLLSDRFSAERPKGSFSTLEIQRTEQGDSAMYLCASSFPRVVTDTQYFGPGTRLTVL.